The TCR beta chain described here comes from a study of cytomegalovirus exposure and HLA in healthy donors. Findings of the study overall: Cytomegalovirus association was assigned to about 150 TCR beta chains. In an earlier analysis, about 90% or about 30%: the productive usage of most TCR beta V segments.

It was with 60 Vbeta and 13 Jbeta primers that the PCR ran. Profiling relied on immunoSEQ multiplex PCR, and the TCRdb table lists in-frame clones only, not all of them. The data show roughly 100,000 clones, 60% to 80% seen once. This CDR3 spans 15 amino acids. From germline, CDR1 is SGHTA and CDR2 FQGNSA. Trimming took 5 bases from V and 0 from J; bases not matched to a gene: 3. A note on this clone: Its matching antigen is unknown.

This TCR came from a man between 50 and 59 years old in good health and CMV-seropositive. This chain connects TRBV7-2 to TRBJ1-3; 8 nucleotides match TRBD1. Sequencing used PBMCs. CDR3: CASSRTGSSGNTIYF. The DNA for the CDR3 is TGTGCCAGCAGCCGGACAGGGAGCTCTGGAAACACCATATATTTT.